This paragraph reports one T cell receptor (beta chain). The target antigen is unknown. The data stem from a study of OX40 agonist ivuxolimab in advanced cancers. Looking at the study overall: In this trial design, patients received ivuxolimab intravenously at 0.01 to 10 mg/kg every 2 weeks. Cohort: approximately 79% men, mean age 60, aged roughly 23 to 90. Study conclusions and caveats: Among the nonresponders, some also had low normalized T-cell clonal expansion.

This table comes from immunoSEQ multiplex PCR, and its TCRdb copy is limited to in-frame clones, with some not included. The sample contains 55,000 to 75,000 clones, around 84% of which appear only once. The receptor's source is an adult with an advanced solid tumor such as melanoma, head and neck, liver or kidney cancer. Sequencing used CD4+ or CD8+ T cells sorted from blood, obtained in a trial of the OX40 agonist ivuxolimab.

In DNA, the CDR3 is TGTGCTAGTGGTTATACAGGGTCTAGCTACGAGCAGTACTTC. It is translated as CASGYTGSSYEQYF. The rearrangement links TRBV12-5 to TRBJ2-7, with D possibly matching TRBD1 (6 bases). Germline V gene lookup returns CDR1 LGHNT and CDR2 FRNRAP. The V and J ends lost 4 bases and 3 bases respectively, with 13 bases between them. CDR3 length: 14 amino acids.